This paragraph reports one T cell receptor (beta chain). No antigen is known for it. Nothing much larger sits one base from this clone, and base qualities are not available. This sample was taken from a study of identifying expanded T cells in peripheral blood (dated by TCRdb to about 2019). With respect to the entire study: Four technical replicates, made by sequencing separate aliquots from the same pool of genomic DNA, were compared pairwise.

During the collection period, no infections or other immune events were recorded for the healthy donors. To calibrate time-dependent variance in a beta-binomial model of T-cell clone differential abundance, blood repertoires from healthy donors were used as a training cohort. The training cohort included 10 or so healthy donors, of whom 3 were female and 7 were male. The donors were between about 25 and 70 years old, with an average age of around 42 years. Obtained from a commercial supplier, whole blood was collected from each healthy donor at three time points set two to three weeks apart. For immunosequencing, genomic DNA was extracted from whole blood that had not been sorted. The research as a whole found: The beta-binomial model significantly reduced the number of clones called differentially abundant and the false-positive rate across all healthy-donor time intervals. The binomial model flagged approximately 1.1 differentially abundant clones between technical replicates but approximately 15 over around 2 weeks and 18 to 20 over around four weeks. For all healthy donors, the variance in clone template counts between two-week samples rose significantly as total template count increased. It was expected by the authors that biological variance in healthy repertoires might increase further over much longer intervals, such as months to years.

The immunoSEQ Assay, which relies on bias-controlled multiplex PCR amplification of genomic DNA, was used to profile TCRbeta CDR3 regions. In the source study's methods: The absolute abundance of each unique TCRbeta CDR3 region was quantified after sequences were collapsed and filtered. Differential abundance was tested with two models: a binomial (Fisher-equivalent) model and a beta-binomial model that adds time-dependent variance fitted from healthy donors. Clones with fewer than 5 combined templates were excluded, and clones with Benjamini-Hochberg FDR below 0.01 were called differentially abundant. Beta-binomial variance was modeled as a function of total template count across the two samples using the form v = (b*log(k)+a)^2. Drawn from immuneACCESS, this table holds only the in-frame rearrangements with V and J called that TCRdb kept. Clones are partly lost; checked studies trace under half to an unresolved V gene and leave the rest unexplained. Clone size and the V and J calls come from that table; the DNA yielded D and trimming. The sample table shows some 78,000 clones, and roughly four fifths are seen once. The ten top clones hold 15% to 20% of the sample.

The clonotype comes from a person between 18 and 75 years old in good health. The sequenced sample consisted of blood.

The DNA sequence follows: TGCGCCAGCAGCCAAGACGGGGCAGGGACCGGCTACACCTTC. Its amino acids are CASSQDGAGTGYTF. The receptor chain draws on TRBV4-3 and TRBJ1-2; TRBD1 could be the D gene, as 5 bases match. The CDR3, cysteine through phenylalanine, is 14 amino acids long. The read is trimmed to its CDR3 DNA, 42 bases read in frame from base 1. V is pared back by 0 bases and J by 8 bases, with 13 bases lying between the germline termini. From a lookup of the germline V gene, CDR1 and CDR2 are LGHNA and YSLEER.